Below are 17 T cell receptor beta chains sequenced from a single sample in a study of blood T cell repertoires in COVID-19 (dated by TCRdb to between 2020 and 2021). The method behind the library was the immunoSEQ multiplex PCR assay. The immuneACCESS repertoire file appears here via TCRdb, limited to in-frame rearrangements. These files lack a portion of the clones; in checked studies, under half of the deficit traces to unresolved V genes, and the cause of the others is not known. The sample table records 150,000 to 200,000 clones; around 80% of these occur just once. Roughly 5% of the sample lies in the top ten. Sequencing was performed on PBMCs or T cells enriched from blood (not recorded which). These receptors came from a man aged 65 to 85 who had been exposed to COVID-19.

This clone has more than one count but fewer than ten. V and J are TRBV10-2 and TRBJ1-1, with D uncertain. CDR3 length equals 15 residues. V lost 3 bases and J 0 bases, leaving 11 bases between the germline ends. Germline V gene sequence: CDR1 WSHSY, CDR2 SAAADI. The DNA for the CDR3 is TGCGCCAGCAGTGAAGCGTCAGTGGTGAACACTGAAGCTTTCTTT. It is translated as CASSEASVVNTEAFF.

The table lists this clone with a count of one. J is TRBJ1-4 and V is TRBV30; D unresolved. Germline assignment: CDR1 GTSNPN and CDR2 SVGIG (reference sequence). CDR3 length equals 15 residues. Trimming took 1 base from V and 8 from J, leaving 17 bases between them. The CDR3 region is CAWSDGHVGWEKLFF. Here the CDR3 DNA reads TGTGCCTGGAGTGATGGTCACGTCGGTTGGGAAAAACTGTTTTTT.

CDR3 bases: TGTGCCAGCAGTGGGGGACAGATCTATGGCTACACCTTC. This gives the protein CASSGGQIYGYTF. The chain links TRBV25-1 to TRBJ1-2; 7 bases agree with TRBD1. V lost 4 bases to trimming and J lost 4 bases; unmatched junction nucleotides: 3. The CDR3 contains 13 residues. Germline loops: CDR1 MGHDK, CDR2 SYGVNS.

The CDR3: CASSVSGTGPFYGYTF. The CDR3 DNA reads TGTGCCAGTAGCGTCTCCGGGACAGGCCCCTTCTATGGCTACACCTTC. V usage is TRBV19 and J usage is TRBJ1-2, with 8 positions matching TRBD1. V shed 6 bases, J shed 4 bases, and the junction held 13 bases outside the gene matches. Germline CDR1 and CDR2: LNHDA and SQIVND (reference sequence). The CDR3 is 16 amino acids.

The chain carries TRBV11-2 and TRBJ2-3; 7 bases align to TRBD2. This CDR3 has 16 residues. The J segment lost 3 bases and the V segment lost 5 bases, leaving 11 bases of the junction unmatched. CDR1 and CDR2 (germline): SGHAT, FQNNGV. The CDR3 nucleotides read TGTGCCAGCAGCCGGGGGGAGGGAGGATCAACAGATACGCAGTATTTT. It translates to CASSRGEGGSTDTQYF.

This clone has just one count. The CDR3 DNA reads as TGTGCCAGCGGGGGGACGGATGAAGCTTTCTTT. Translated, it gives CASGGTDEAFF. The chain joins TRBV2 to TRBJ1-1; D is possibly TRBD1 (5 bases). Germline loops: CDR1 SNHLY, CDR2 FYNNEI. The CDR3 covers 11 residues. V was cut by 8 bases and J by 7 bases, with 11 bases left in between.

The V and J genes are TRBV10-3 and TRBJ1-1; perhaps TRBD1 as D (6 bases). Between the trimmed V and J ends, which lost 6 bases and 11 bases, there was a span of 16 bases. The CDR3 sequence is 12 residues long. CDR1 and CDR2 from the germline V gene are ENHRY and SYGVKD. This CDR3 is CAIRADSQGAFF. The DNA of the CDR3 is TGTGCCATCAGAGCCGACAGTCAGGGGGCTTTCTTT.

The rearrangement uses TRBV11-3 and TRBJ2-1; D uncertain. This CDR3 has 13 residues. CDR1 and CDR2 (germline): SGHNT, YENEEA. V shed 1 base and J shed 10 bases, with 11 bases lying between them. Here the CDR3 DNA reads TGTGCCAGCAGCTTAGGGCTGGCTTACGAGCAGTTCTTC. Its translation is CASSLGLAYEQFF.

The rearrangement links TRBV4-3 to TRBJ2-5; 10 nucleotides match TRBD1. The CDR3 spans 15 residues. The germline gives CDR1 LGHNA, CDR2 YSLEER. V trimming: 3 bases; J trimming: 0 bases; junction bases outside the gene matches: 1. The chain's CDR3 is CASSQGQGYQETQYF. The CDR3 DNA reads TGCGCCAGCAGCCAGGGACAGGGGTACCAAGAGACCCAGTACTTC.

For this clone: At the DNA level, this CDR3 is encoded by other sequences in the same sample as well. This rearrangement joins TRBV18 to TRBJ2-5; 8 nucleotides line up with TRBD1. Germline V CDR1 and CDR2: KGHSH, LQKENI. The CDR3 loop spans 14 amino acids. Trimming removed 4 bases from V and 1 base from J; junction bases left unmatched: 2. The DNA for the CDR3 is TGTGCCAGCTCACTCGGGACAGGCCAAGAGACCCAGTACTTC. As protein: CASSLGTGQETQYF.

The CDR3 loop reads CASRGQGDSPLHF. For the CDR3, the DNA is TGTGCCAGCCGGGGACAGGGAGATTCACCCCTCCACTTT. This rearrangement joins TRBV2 to TRBJ1-6; 9 bases agree with TRBD1. This CDR3 comprises 13 residues. Per the germline V gene, CDR1 is SNHLY and CDR2 is FYNNEI. With 8 bases clipped from V and 8 bases from J, the junction kept 4 bases outside the gene matches. Full variable domain (remainder filled in from reference TRBV2 and TRBJ1-6): EPEVTQTPSHQVTQMGQEVILRCVPISNHLYFYWYRQILGQKVEFLVSFYNNEISEKSEIFDDQFSVERPDGSNFTLKIRSTKLEDSAMYFCASRGQGDSPLHFGNGTRLTVT.

The table lists this clone with a few counts. The chain combines TRBV4-1 with TRBJ2-1, with TRBD1 as a possible D gene (6 bases). V was trimmed by 1 base and J by 2 bases, leaving 9 bases between them. The germline V gene has CDR1 MGHRA and CDR2 YSYEKL. This CDR3 spans 15 amino acids. The DNA for the CDR3 is TGCGCCAGCAGCCAAGTAGAGGGGGCCTACAATGAGCAGTTCTTC. It yields the protein CASSQVEGAYNEQFF.

The chain couples TRBV24-1 to TRBJ2-5; the D gene is possibly TRBD1 (5 bases). Germline V lookup: CDR1 KGHDR, CDR2 SFDVKD. Deletions cut 7 bases from V and 2 bases from J, with 10 bases between. The CDR3 covers 13 residues. The CDR3 here is CATSDDRQETQYF. CDR3 DNA sequence: TGTGCCACCAGCGACGACAGACAAGAGACCCAGTACTTC.

This clone was detected only a few times. The chain is built from TRBV2 and TRBJ2-1; D might be TRBD1 (6 bases). The CDR3 is 14 amino acids. Germline V CDR1 and CDR2: SNHLY, FYNNEI. V was shortened by 8 bases and J by 2 bases, with 13 bases between the two germline ends. CDR3 sequence reads: CASLDRSPYNEQFF. CDR3 DNA sequence: TGTGCCAGCCTAGACAGGTCACCCTACAATGAGCAGTTCTTC. Based on the CDR3 plus reference TRBV2 and TRBJ2-1, the full variable domain is EPEVTQTPSHQVTQMGQEVILRCVPISNHLYFYWYRQILGQKVEFLVSFYNNEISEKSEIFDDQFSVERPDGSNFTLKIRSTKLEDSAMYFCASLDRSPYNEQFFGPGTRLTVL.

The chain couples TRBV4-3 to TRBJ1-2, with 7 positions matching TRBD1. The germline CDR1 and CDR2 sequences are LGHNA and YSLEER. V trimming: 0 bases; J trimming: 0 bases; junction bases outside the gene matches: 4. This CDR3 has 16 amino acids. The CDR3, as DNA: TGCGCCAGCAGCCAAGACAACAGGGGAACTAACTATGGCTACACCTTC. As protein: CASSQDNRGTNYGYTF.

This chain connects TRBV4-3 to TRBJ1-2, with a weak D call TRBD1 (6 bases). V lost 5 bases, J lost 7 bases, and 23 bases lay in between. CDR3 length: 16 residues. CDR1 is LGHNA and CDR2 is YSLEER in the germline V gene. The CDR3 sequence: CASSSVPGTKIIGYTF. The CDR3, as DNA: TGCGCCAGCAGCTCTGTTCCGGGGACAAAGATAATTGGCTACACCTTC.

This sequence joins TRBV6-5 and TRBJ1-4; 7 nucleotides match TRBD1. The CDR3 consists of 13 residues. Germline V gives CDR1 MNHEY, CDR2 SVGAGI. The ends lost 6 bases at V and 5 bases at J; junction bases unmatched: 3. CDR3 amino acids: CASSRDSNEKLFF. The CDR3, as DNA: TGTGCCAGCAGCCGGGACAGCAATGAAAAACTGTTTTTT.